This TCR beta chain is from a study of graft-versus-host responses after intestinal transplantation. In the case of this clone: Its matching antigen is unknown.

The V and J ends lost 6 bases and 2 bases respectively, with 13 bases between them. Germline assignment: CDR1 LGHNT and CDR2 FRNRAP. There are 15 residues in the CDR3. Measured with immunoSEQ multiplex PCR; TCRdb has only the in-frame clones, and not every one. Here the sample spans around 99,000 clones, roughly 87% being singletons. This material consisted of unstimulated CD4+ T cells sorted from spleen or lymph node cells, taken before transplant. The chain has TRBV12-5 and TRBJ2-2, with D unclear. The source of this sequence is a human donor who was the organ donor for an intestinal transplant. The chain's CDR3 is CASGLPRHNTGELFF. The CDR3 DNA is TGTGCTAGTGGCTTACCTAGACACAACACCGGGGAGCTGTTTTTT. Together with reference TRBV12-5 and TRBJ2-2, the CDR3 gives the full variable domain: DARVTQTPRHKVTEMGQEVTMRCQPILGHNTVFWYRQTMMQGLELLAYFRNRAPLDDSGMPKDRFSAEMPDATLATLKIQPSEPRDSAVYFCASGLPRHNTGELFFGEGSRLTVL.